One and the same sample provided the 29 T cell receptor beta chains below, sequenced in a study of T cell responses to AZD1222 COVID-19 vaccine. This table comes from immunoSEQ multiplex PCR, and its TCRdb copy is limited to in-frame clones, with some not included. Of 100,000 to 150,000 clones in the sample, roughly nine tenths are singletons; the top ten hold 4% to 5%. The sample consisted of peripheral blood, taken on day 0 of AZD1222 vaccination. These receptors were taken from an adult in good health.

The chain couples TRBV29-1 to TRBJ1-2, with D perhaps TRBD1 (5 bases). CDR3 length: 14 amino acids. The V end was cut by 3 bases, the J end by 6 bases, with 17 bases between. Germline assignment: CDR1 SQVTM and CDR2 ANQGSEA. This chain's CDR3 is CSVDLGTDGNGYTF. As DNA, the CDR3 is TGCAGCGTTGACCTCGGGACCGACGGGAATGGCTACACCTTC.

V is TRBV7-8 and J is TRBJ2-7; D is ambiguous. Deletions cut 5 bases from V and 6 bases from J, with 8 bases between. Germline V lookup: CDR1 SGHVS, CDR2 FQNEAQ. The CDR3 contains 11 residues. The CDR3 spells CASSPQREQYF. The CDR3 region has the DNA TGTGCCAGCAGCCCTCAGCGCGAGCAGTACTTC.

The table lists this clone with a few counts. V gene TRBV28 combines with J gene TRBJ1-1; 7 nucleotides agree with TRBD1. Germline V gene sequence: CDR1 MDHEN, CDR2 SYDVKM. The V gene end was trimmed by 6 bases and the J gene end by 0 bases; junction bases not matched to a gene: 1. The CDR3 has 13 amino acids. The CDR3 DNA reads TGTGCCAGCAGGGGACAGATGAACACTGAAGCTTTCTTT. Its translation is CASRGQMNTEAFF.

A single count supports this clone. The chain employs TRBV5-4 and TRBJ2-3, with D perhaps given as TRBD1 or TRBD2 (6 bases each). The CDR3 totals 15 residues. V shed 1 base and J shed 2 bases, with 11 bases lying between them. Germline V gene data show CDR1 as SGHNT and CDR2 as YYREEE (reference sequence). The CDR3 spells CASSLTGAITDTQYF. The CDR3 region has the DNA TGTGCCAGCAGCTTGACGGGGGCAATCACAGATACGCAGTATTTT.

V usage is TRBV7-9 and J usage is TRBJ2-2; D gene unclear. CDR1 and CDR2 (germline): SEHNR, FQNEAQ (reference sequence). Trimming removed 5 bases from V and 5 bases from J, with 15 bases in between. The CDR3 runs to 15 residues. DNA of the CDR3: TGTGCCAGCAGCCCAAAGGCTCGGTTGACCGGGGAGCTGTTTTTT. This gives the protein CASSPKARLTGELFF. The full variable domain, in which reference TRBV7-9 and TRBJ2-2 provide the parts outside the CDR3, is DTGVSQNPRHKITKRGQNVTFRCDPISEHNRLYWYRQTLGQGPEFLTYFQNEAQLEKSRLLSDRFSAERPKGSFSTLEIQRTEQGDSAMYLCASSPKARLTGELFFGEGSRLTVL.

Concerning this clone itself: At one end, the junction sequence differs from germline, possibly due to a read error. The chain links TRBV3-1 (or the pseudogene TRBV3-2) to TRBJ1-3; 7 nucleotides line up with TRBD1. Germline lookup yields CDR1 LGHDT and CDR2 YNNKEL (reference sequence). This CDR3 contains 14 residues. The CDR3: CASSKDRAGNTIYF. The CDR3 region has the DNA TGTGCCAGCAGCAAAGACAGGGCTGGAAACACCATATATTTT.

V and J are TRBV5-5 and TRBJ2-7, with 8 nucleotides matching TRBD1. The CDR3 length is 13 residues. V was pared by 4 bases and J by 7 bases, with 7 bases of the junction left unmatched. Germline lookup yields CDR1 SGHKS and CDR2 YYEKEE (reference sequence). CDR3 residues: CASSVTTGGEQYF. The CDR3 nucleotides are TGTGCCAGCAGCGTCACAACAGGGGGAGAGCAGTACTTC.

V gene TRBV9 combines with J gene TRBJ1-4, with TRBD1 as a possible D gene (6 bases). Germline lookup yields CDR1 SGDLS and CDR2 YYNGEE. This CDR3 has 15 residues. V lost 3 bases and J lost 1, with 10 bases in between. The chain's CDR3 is CASSAQGRTNEKLFF. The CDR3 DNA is TGTGCCAGCAGCGCTCAGGGGAGAACTAATGAAAAACTGTTTTTT.

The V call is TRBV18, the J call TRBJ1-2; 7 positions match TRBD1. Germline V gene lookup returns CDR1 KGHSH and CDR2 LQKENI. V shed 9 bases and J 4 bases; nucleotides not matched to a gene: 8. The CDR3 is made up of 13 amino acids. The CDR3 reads CASRQGSGYGYTF. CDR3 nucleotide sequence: TGTGCCAGTCGACAGGGAAGTGGCTATGGCTACACCTTC.

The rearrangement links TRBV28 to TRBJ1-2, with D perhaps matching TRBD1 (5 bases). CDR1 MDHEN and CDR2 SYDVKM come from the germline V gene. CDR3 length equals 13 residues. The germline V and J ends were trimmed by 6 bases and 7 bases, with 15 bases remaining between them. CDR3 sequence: CASSRDGFRGYTF. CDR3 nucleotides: TGTGCCAGCAGCAGGGACGGCTTCCGTGGCTACACCTTC.

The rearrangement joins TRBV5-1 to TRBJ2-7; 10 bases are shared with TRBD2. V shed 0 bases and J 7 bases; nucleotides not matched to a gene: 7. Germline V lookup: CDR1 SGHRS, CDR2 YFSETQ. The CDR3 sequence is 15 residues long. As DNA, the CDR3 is TGCGCCAGCAGCTTGGCTAGCGGGGGTCCTCGTGAGCAGTACTTC. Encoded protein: CASSLASGGPREQYF.

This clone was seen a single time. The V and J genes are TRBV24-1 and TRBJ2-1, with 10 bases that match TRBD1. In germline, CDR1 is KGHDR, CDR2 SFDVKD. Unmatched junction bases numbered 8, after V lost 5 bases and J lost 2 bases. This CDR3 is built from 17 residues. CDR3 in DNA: TGTGCCACCAGTGGGGTGGGACAGGGGATTACCTACAATGAGCAGTTCTTC. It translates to CATSGVGQGITYNEQFF.

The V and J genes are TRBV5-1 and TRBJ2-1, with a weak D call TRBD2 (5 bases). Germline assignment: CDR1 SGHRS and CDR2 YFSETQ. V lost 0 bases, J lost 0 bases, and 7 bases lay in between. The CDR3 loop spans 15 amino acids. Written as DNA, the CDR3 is TGCGCCAGCAGCTTGGTAGGGAGCTCCTACAATGAGCAGTTCTTC. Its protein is CASSLVGSSYNEQFF.

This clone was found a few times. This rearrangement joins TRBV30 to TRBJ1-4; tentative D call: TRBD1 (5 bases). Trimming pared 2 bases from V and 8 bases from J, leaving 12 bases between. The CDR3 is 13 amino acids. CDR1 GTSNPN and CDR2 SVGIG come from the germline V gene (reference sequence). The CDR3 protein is CAWSRGEEEKLFF. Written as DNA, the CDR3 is TGTGCCTGGAGTCGGGGGGAGGAAGAAAAACTGTTTTTT.

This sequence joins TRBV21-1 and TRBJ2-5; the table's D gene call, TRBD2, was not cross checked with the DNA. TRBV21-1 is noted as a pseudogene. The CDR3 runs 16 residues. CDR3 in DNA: TGTGCCAGCAGCCTAAACGGGGGGACTTCCCAAGAGACCCAGTACTTC. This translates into CASSLNGGTSQETQYF.

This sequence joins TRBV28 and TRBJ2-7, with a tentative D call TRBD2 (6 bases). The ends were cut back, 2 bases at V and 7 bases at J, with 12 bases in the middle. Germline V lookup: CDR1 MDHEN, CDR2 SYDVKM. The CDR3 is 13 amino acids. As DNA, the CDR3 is TGTGCCAGCAGTTTAGGGAGGCAGACGGAGCAGTACTTC. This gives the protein CASSLGRQTEQYF.

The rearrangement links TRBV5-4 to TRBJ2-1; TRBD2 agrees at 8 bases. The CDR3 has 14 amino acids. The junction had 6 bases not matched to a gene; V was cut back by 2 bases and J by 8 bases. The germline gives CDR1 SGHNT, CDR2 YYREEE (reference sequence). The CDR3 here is CASSFGGGTDEQFF. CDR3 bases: TGTGCCAGCAGCTTCGGGGGGGGGACTGATGAGCAGTTCTTC.

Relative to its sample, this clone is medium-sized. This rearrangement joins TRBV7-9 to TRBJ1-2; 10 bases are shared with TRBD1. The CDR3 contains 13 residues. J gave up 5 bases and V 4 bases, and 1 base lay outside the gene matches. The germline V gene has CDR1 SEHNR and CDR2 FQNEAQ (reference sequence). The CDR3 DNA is TGTGCCAGCAGCTGGGACAGGGGATATGGCTACACCTTC. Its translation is CASSWDRGYGYTF.

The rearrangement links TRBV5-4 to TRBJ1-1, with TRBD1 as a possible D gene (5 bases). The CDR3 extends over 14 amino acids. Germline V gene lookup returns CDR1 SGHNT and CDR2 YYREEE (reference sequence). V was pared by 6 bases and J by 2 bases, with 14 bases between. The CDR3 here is CASNLRESNTEAFF. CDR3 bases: TGTGCCAGCAACCTCAGGGAATCAAACACTGAAGCTTTCTTT.

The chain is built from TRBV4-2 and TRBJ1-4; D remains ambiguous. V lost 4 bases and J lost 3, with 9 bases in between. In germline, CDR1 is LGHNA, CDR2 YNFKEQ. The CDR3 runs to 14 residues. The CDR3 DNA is TGTGCCAGCAGCCCCGGGGAGTCTAATGAAAAACTGTTTTTT. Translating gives CASSPGESNEKLFF.

The CDR3 here is CASSLIAGTGLTGELFF. CDR3 nucleotide sequence: TGTGCCAGCAGCTTAATAGCCGGGACAGGCCTCACCGGGGAGCTGTTTTTT. This chain links TRBV5-5 with TRBJ2-2; 8 bases are shared with TRBD1. Per germline, CDR1 SGHKS and CDR2 YYEKEE (reference sequence). The V segment lost 2 bases and the J segment 4 bases; nucleotides outside the gene matches: 10. The CDR3 is 17 amino acids.

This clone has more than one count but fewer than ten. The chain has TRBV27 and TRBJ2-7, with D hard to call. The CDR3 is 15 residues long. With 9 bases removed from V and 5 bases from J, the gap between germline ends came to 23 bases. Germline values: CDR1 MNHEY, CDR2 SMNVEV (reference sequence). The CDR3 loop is CASRPKHVWADEQYF. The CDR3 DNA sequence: TGTGCCAGTCGACCGAAACACGTATGGGCGGACGAGCAGTACTTC.

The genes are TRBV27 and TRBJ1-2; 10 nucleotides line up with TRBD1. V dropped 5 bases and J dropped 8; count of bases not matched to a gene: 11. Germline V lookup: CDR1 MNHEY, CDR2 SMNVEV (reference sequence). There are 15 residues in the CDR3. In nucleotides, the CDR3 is TGTGCCAGCAGTCCCCGACAGGGGGCGCAGAGGGGCTACACCTTC. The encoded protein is CASSPRQGAQRGYTF.

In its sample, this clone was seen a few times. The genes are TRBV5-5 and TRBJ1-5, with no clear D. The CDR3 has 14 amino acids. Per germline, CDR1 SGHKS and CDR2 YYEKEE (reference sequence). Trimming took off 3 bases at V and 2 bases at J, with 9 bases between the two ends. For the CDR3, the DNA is TGTGCCAGCAGCTCCATGGCGGGCAATCAGCCCCAGCATTTT. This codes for CASSSMAGNQPQHF.

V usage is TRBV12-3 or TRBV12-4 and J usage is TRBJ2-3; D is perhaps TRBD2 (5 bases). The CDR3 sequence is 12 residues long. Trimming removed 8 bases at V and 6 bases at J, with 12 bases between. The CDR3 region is CASAILADTQYF. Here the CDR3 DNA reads TGTGCCAGCGCCATATTAGCGGATACGCAGTATTTT.

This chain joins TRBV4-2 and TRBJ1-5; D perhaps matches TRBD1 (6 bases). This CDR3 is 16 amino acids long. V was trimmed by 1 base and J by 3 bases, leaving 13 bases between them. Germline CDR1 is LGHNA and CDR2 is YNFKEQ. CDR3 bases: TGTGCCAGCAGCCAAGCCCTTGGACAGATCAATCAGCCCCAGCATTTT. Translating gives CASSQALGQINQPQHF.

CDR3 in amino acids: CASSLGQGGIYEQFF. For the CDR3, the DNA is TGTGCCAGCAGCTTGGGCCAGGGCGGGATATATGAGCAGTTCTTC. The chain is built from TRBV5-5 and TRBJ2-1; D possibly corresponds to TRBD2 (6 bases). CDR3 length equals 15 residues. The germline CDR1 and CDR2 sequences are SGHKS and YYEKEE (reference sequence). V shed 0 bases and J shed 8 bases, with 15 bases lying between them.

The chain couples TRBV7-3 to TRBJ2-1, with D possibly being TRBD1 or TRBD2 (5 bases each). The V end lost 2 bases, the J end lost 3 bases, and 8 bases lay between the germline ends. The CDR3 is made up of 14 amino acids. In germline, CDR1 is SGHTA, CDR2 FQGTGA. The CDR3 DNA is TGTGCCAGCAGCTTAGGGGGTAGCTACAATGAGCAGTTCTTC. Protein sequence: CASSLGGSYNEQFF.

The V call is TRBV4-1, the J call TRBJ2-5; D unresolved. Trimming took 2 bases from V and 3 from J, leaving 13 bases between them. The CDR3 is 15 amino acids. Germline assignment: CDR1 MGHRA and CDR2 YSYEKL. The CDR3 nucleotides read TGCGCCAGCAGCCAACAAGTCAGGTGGGAAGAGACCCAGTACTTC. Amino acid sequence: CASSQQVRWEETQYF.